The 2 T cell receptor beta chains listed next were all sequenced from one sample in a study of siplizumab effects on memory and regulatory T cells. Here immunoSEQ multiplex PCR was the method, and the copy in TCRdb shows in-frame clones only, minus some. This sample has over 85,000 clones, with approximately 95% found just once. Sequencing was done on a sample of non-Treg CD4+ T cells sorted from blood. Every receptor here comes from a human donor in good health.

The V gene is TRBV5-1, the J gene TRBJ2-1, with D hard to call. Germline assignment: CDR1 SGHRS and CDR2 YFSETQ. The CDR3 runs to 13 residues. V lost 2 bases, J lost 2 bases, and 5 bases lay in between. CDR3 region: CASSFAAYNEQFF. CDR3 coding DNA: TGCGCCAGCAGCTTTGCAGCCTACAATGAGCAGTTCTTC.

The chain joins TRBV5-1 to TRBJ1-2; D is possibly TRBD1 (5 bases). The CDR3 spans 14 residues. Germline lookup yields CDR1 SGHRS and CDR2 YFSETQ. V dropped 4 bases and J dropped 7 bases, with 17 bases sitting between them. The CDR3 region has the DNA TGCGCCAGCAGCCCCCCAGGGCTCGAACTTGGCTACACCTTC. This encodes CASSPPGLELGYTF.